This TCR beta chain was recorded in a study of OX40 agonist ivuxolimab in advanced cancers. Libraries were prepared by immunoSEQ multiplex PCR; TCRdb keeps only in-frame clonotypes and omits some of them. The table has about 75,000 clones, approximately 81% seen once. This receptor was identified in an adult with an advanced solid tumor such as melanoma, head and neck, liver or kidney cancer. The starting material was CD4+ or CD8+ T cells sorted from blood, obtained in a trial of the OX40 agonist ivuxolimab.

CDR3 sequence reads: CASSSRGRENSDEQFF. As DNA, the CDR3 is TGTGCCAGCAGCTCAAGGGGGAGGGAAAATAGCGATGAGCAGTTCTTC. This rearrangement joins TRBV7-9 to TRBJ2-1; D may be TRBD2 (7 bases). V lost 4 bases to trimming and J lost 8 bases, with 21 bases between them. This CDR3 is built from 16 residues. In germline, CDR1 is SEHNR, CDR2 FQNEAQ (reference sequence).